This TCR beta chain was profiled in a study of T cell responses to AZD1222 COVID-19 vaccine. Study-wide context: Doses given second, at about 4 or about 12 weeks, were pooled. Broader study findings: Among the donors, most were white British and more were female, and clonal diversity was possibly underestimated. Repertoire collection took place solely once the T cell response had peaked. Spike-specific TCR depth and breadth grew after two AZD1222 doses.

Note on this clone: Antigen specificity is unknown.

The CDR3 has 14 amino acids. The ends were cut back, 1 base at V and 10 bases at J, with 16 bases in the middle. Germline loops: CDR1 SEHNR, CDR2 FQNEAQ (reference sequence). Sequenced by immunoSEQ multiplex PCR; TCRdb stores in-frame clones only, minus some. The sample gives approximately 180,000 clones, roughly 90% of which show up once; 2.6% is in the top ten. This material consisted of peripheral blood, taken on day 0 of AZD1222 vaccination. This TCR came from an adult in good health. The chain combines TRBV7-9 with TRBJ1-1; D perhaps matches TRBD1 (6 bases). CDR3 residues: CASSLEGDTRRAFF. The CDR3 DNA reads TGTGCCAGCAGCTTAGAGGGGGACACCCGACGAGCTTTCTTT.